The 19 T cell receptor beta chains below were found in one sample sequenced in a study of neoadjuvant anti-PD-1 for oral cavity cancer. TCRdb's table, derived via immunoSEQ multiplex PCR, lists solely in-frame clones and lacks some. The sample has tens of thousands of clones, around 83% seen once. This specimen was PBMCs, taken before nivolumab (anti-PD-1) treatment. These receptors originate from a person aged 40 to 85 with oral cavity squamous cell carcinoma.

Here the CDR3 reads CASSSGWGSGFQPQHF. CDR3 bases: TGTGCCAGCAGCTCCGGATGGGGTTCGGGATTTCAGCCCCAGCATTTT. V usage is TRBV7-2 and J usage is TRBJ1-5; D gene uncertain. The CDR3 is 16 residues long. The V and J ends lost 4 bases and 6 bases respectively, with 19 bases between them. Germline CDR1 reads SGHTA; CDR2 reads FQGNSA.

This clone was recorded only once. The genes are TRBV10-3 and TRBJ2-2; 7 nucleotides match TRBD1. Germline V gene sequence: CDR1 ENHRY, CDR2 SYGVKD. The V segment lost 7 bases and the J segment 6 bases; nucleotides outside the gene matches: 17. The CDR3 covers 17 residues. The CDR3 protein is CAIKGGGERGQAGELFF. CDR3 bases: TGTGCCATCAAAGGGGGCGGCGAGAGGGGGCAGGCCGGGGAGCTGTTTTTT.

This rearrangement joins TRBV9 to TRBJ2-3, with D perhaps matching TRBD1 or TRBD2 (6 bases each). The germline V and J ends were trimmed by 4 bases and 1 base, with 16 bases remaining between them. The CDR3 covers 16 residues. The germline gives CDR1 SGDLS, CDR2 YYNGEE. CDR3 sequence reads: CASSPWLGGRTDTQYF. CDR3 nucleotide sequence: TGTGCCAGCAGCCCCTGGTTGGGGGGCCGCACAGATACGCAGTATTTT. The variable domain in full, completed from reference TRBV9 and TRBJ2-3, reads DSGVTQTPKHLITATGQRVTLRCSPRSGDLSVYWYQQSLDQGLQFLIQYYNGEERAKGNILERFSAQQFPDLHSELNLSSLELGDSALYFCASSPWLGGRTDTQYFGPGTRLTVL.

The rearrangement joins TRBV9 to TRBJ2-1; the D call may be TRBD1 or TRBD2 (6 bases each). The V gene lost 1 base and the J gene lost 8 bases, with 13 bases spanning the gap. Germline loops: CDR1 SGDLS, CDR2 YYNGEE. The CDR3 is 14 residues long. The CDR3 sequence: CASSVPGAGDEQFF. As DNA, the CDR3 is TGTGCCAGCAGCGTACCGGGGGCGGGCGATGAGCAGTTCTTC.

J is TRBJ2-7 and V is TRBV9, with a possible D match to TRBD2 (6 bases). This CDR3 region has 14 residues. Germline V gene lookup returns CDR1 SGDLS and CDR2 YYNGEE. Trimming stripped 0 bases from V and 3 bases from J, with 10 bases between. The CDR3 bases are TGTGCCAGCAGCGTAGGTGGACTACTCTACGAGCAGTACTTC. Protein product: CASSVGGLLYEQYF. The variable domain in full, with the rest retrieved from reference TRBV9 and TRBJ2-7, is DSGVTQTPKHLITATGQRVTLRCSPRSGDLSVYWYQQSLDQGLQFLIQYYNGEERAKGNILERFSAQQFPDLHSELNLSSLELGDSALYFCASSVGGLLYEQYFGPGTRLTVT.

The chain uses TRBV28 and TRBJ1-2; D not resolved. Per germline, CDR1 MDHEN and CDR2 SYDVKM. The CDR3 is 16 residues long. The ends were cut back, 1 base at V and 0 bases at J, with 12 bases in the middle. CDR3 DNA: TGTGCCAGCAGTTTATTCGCAGACGGGACTAACTATGGCTACACCTTC. Amino acids: CASSLFADGTNYGYTF.

The V call is TRBV6-5, the J call TRBJ2-7, with 8 bases matching TRBD1. Germline loops: CDR1 MNHEY, CDR2 SVGAGI. The CDR3 covers 13 residues. The V segment lost 6 bases and the J segment 3 bases; nucleotides outside the gene matches: 4. CDR3 sequence: CASSSGTGYEQYF. The CDR3 DNA is TGTGCCAGCAGCTCAGGGACAGGCTACGAGCAGTACTTC.

The gene calls are TRBV6-1 and TRBJ2-2; D not resolved. Germline V lookup: CDR1 MNHNS, CDR2 SASEGT. V was clipped by 6 bases and J by 5 bases, with 10 bases between them. This CDR3 is built from 13 residues. The chain's CDR3 is CASREPGTGELFF. In nucleotides, the CDR3 is TGTGCCAGCAGGGAACCTGGGACCGGGGAGCTGTTTTTT.

This rearrangement joins TRBV7-9 to TRBJ1-6; the D gene is possibly TRBD1 (5 bases). Germline loops: CDR1 SEHNR, CDR2 FQNEAQ (reference sequence). Trimming stripped 6 bases from V and 7 bases from J, with 13 bases between. The CDR3 extends over 14 amino acids. The CDR3 is CASRVTGTNSPLHF. For the CDR3, the DNA is TGTGCCAGCAGGGTTACAGGAACCAATTCACCCCTCCACTTT. Together with reference TRBV7-9 and TRBJ1-6, the CDR3 gives the full variable domain: DTGVSQNPRHKITKRGQNVTFRCDPISEHNRLYWYRQTLGQGPEFLTYFQNEAQLEKSRLLSDRFSAERPKGSFSTLEIQRTEQGDSAMYLCASRVTGTNSPLHFGNGTRLTVT.

This rearrangement joins TRBV11-3 to TRBJ2-2; D might be TRBD2 (5 bases). Germline loops: CDR1 SGHNT, CDR2 YENEEA. V lost 2 bases, J lost 4 bases, and 14 bases lay in between. This CDR3 is 16 amino acids long. CDR3 DNA sequence: TGTGCCAGCAGCTTACGGGCGGGCGCAACCACCGGGGAGCTGTTTTTT. As protein: CASSLRAGATTGELFF.

The sample holds one count of this clone. The rearrangement uses TRBV19 and TRBJ2-2, with a possible D match to TRBD2 (6 bases). The CDR3 runs to 15 residues. V was cut by 6 bases and J by 5 bases, with 16 bases left in between. Germline V gene sequence: CDR1 LNHDA, CDR2 SQIVND (reference sequence). The CDR3 DNA is TGTGCCAGTAGCAGCGGGTATAGTAAGACCGGGGAGCTGTTTTTT. This codes for CASSSGYSKTGELFF.

The genes are TRBV7-6 and TRBJ2-7; the D is unclear. The germline V gene encodes CDR1 SGHVS and CDR2 FNYEAQ. V was cut by 5 bases and J by 4 bases, with 9 bases left in between. CDR3 size: 12 residues. For the CDR3, the DNA is TGTGCCAGCAGCCGAGTGGGGTACGAGCAGTACTTC. As protein: CASSRVGYEQYF. The whole variable domain, filled in from reference TRBV7-6 and TRBJ2-7, reads GAGVSQSPRYKVTKRGQDVALRCDPISGHVSLYWYRQALGQGPEFLTYFNYEAQQDKSGLPNDRFSAERPEGSISTLTIQRTEQRDSAMYRCASSRVGYEQYFGPGTRLTVT.

This clone was counted once. The rearrangement links TRBV29-1 to TRBJ2-3; 11 bases align to TRBD2. Germline V gene lookup returns CDR1 SQVTM and CDR2 ANQGSEA. The CDR3 is made up of 13 amino acids. V was clipped by 4 bases and J by 4 bases; unmatched bases: 1. CDR3 protein: CSVVAGGSDTQYF. The CDR3 bases are TGCAGCGTTGTAGCGGGGGGGTCAGATACGCAGTATTTT.

The genes are TRBV2 and TRBJ2-5; D is undetermined. Germline-derived CDR1 and CDR2 are SNHLY and FYNNEI. Between the trimmed V and J ends, which lost 6 bases and 5 bases, there was a span of 7 bases. The CDR3 sequence is 11 residues long. DNA of the CDR3: TGTGCCAGCAGCCTGACGGAGACCCAGTACTTC. Amino acid sequence: CASSLTETQYF. Looking up the rest from reference TRBV2 and TRBJ2-5 gives the full variable domain: EPEVTQTPSHQVTQMGQEVILRCVPISNHLYFYWYRQILGQKVEFLVSFYNNEISEKSEIFDDQFSVERPDGSNFTLKIRSTKLEDSAMYFCASSLTETQYFGPGTRLLVL.

The sample holds a few counts of this clone. The rearrangement uses TRBV6-5 and TRBJ1-5; D is possibly TRBD1 (6 bases). Trimming cost V 6 bases and J 7 bases, with 19 bases left between them. The CDR3 sequence is 15 residues long. Germline V gene lookup returns CDR1 MNHEY and CDR2 SVGAGI. The CDR3, as DNA: TGTGCCAGCAGCACACAGGGAGGGGGGTACCAGCCCCAGCATTTT. It translates to CASSTQGGGYQPQHF.

This clone was counted once. The CDR3 DNA sequence: TGTGCCAGCAGCGTAGACCAGGGACTAGCGGCCTACGAGCAGTACTTC. This gives the protein CASSVDQGLAAYEQYF. The rearrangement links TRBV9 to TRBJ2-7, with TRBD2 matching over 11 bases. CDR3 size: 16 residues. J lost 2 bases, V lost 0 bases, and 4 bases had no gene match. CDR1 and CDR2 (germline): SGDLS, YYNGEE.

The gene calls are TRBV5-4 and TRBJ2-7, with TRBD1 as a possible D gene (5 bases). This CDR3 has 12 residues. The V gene's germline CDR1 is SGHNT and CDR2 YYREEE (reference sequence). The V gene lost 2 bases and the J gene lost 5 bases, with 8 bases spanning the gap. The CDR3 DNA reads TGTGCCAGCAGCTTAACAGGAAACGAGCAGTACTTC. The encoded protein is CASSLTGNEQYF.

The V gene is TRBV5-1, the J gene TRBJ1-1; TRBD1 is a possible D gene (6 bases). Germline V gene data show CDR1 as SGHRS and CDR2 as YFSETQ. V lost 1 base and J lost 5, with 12 bases in between. The CDR3 contains 14 residues. The CDR3 nucleotides are TGCGCCAGCAGCTTGATCCTCAGGGGTACTGAAGCTTTCTTT. The encoded protein is CASSLILRGTEAFF. Filled out from reference TRBV5-1 and TRBJ1-1, the complete variable domain reads KAGVTQTPRYLIKTRGQQVTLSCSPISGHRSVSWYQQTPGQGLQFLFEYFSETQRNKGNFPGRFSGRQFSNSRSEMNVSTLELGDSALYLCASSLILRGTEAFFGQGTRLTVV.

The rearrangement uses TRBV6-1 and TRBJ1-5; perhaps TRBD1 as D (5 bases). The germline V gene has CDR1 MNHNS and CDR2 SASEGT. CDR3 size: 14 residues. V lost 6 bases and J lost 3, with 12 bases in between. CDR3 region: CASRPLQDNQPQHF. The CDR3 DNA sequence: TGTGCCAGCAGGCCCTTACAGGACAATCAGCCCCAGCATTTT.